This T cell receptor beta chain was found in a study of radiotherapy plus CTLA-4 blockade in lung cancer. Looking at the study overall: Objective responses arose in roughly 18% of patients, and over 25% experienced disease control. General study results and limits: In blood, TCR clones derived from the tumor expanded after radiotherapy plus ipilimumab. Response, reportedly, was best predicted by interferon-beta along with early blood T cell clone dynamics.

In regard to this clone: What it binds is unknown.

Unmatched junction bases numbered 12, after V lost 4 bases and J lost 8 bases. This CDR3 has 15 amino acids. Germline V gives CDR1 SGDLS, CDR2 YYNGEE. Those with chemo-refractory metastatic non-small-cell lung cancer were treated with focal radiation combined with CTLA-4 blockade using ipilimumab. Assay used: immunoSEQ multiplex PCR; TCRdb lists only in-frame clones, some missing. The sample yields roughly 30,000 clones, 70% to 80% seen once. The rearrangement joins TRBV9 to TRBJ2-4, with 7 bases identical to TRBD1. Sequenced material: peripheral blood, taken from a patient treated with radiotherapy plus ipilimumab. The sequence was obtained from a human donor with non-small cell lung cancer who had stable disease on radiotherapy plus ipilimumab. The DNA for the CDR3 is TGTGCCAGCAGCCAGATCCCGGGACAGCTGGACATTCAGTACTTC. It yields the protein CASSQIPGQLDIQYF.